The text below deals with one TCR beta chain. Its antigen is as yet unknown. The source of the sample is a study of OX40 agonist ivuxolimab in advanced cancers. General study results and limits: Patients who responded partially at 0.1-3.0 mg/kg showed clonal expansion ranking among the lowest.

Sequencing was performed with immunoSEQ multiplex PCR; in TCRdb, only in-frame clones are kept and a portion is missing. The table shows approximately 45,000 clones, with roughly 94% occurring only once. Germline lookup yields CDR1 GTSNPN and CDR2 SVGIG (reference sequence). This CDR3 contains 15 residues. Trimming shortened V by 3 bases and J by 2 bases, and 17 bases separated the two germline ends. The sequencing used CD4+ or CD8+ T cells sorted from blood, collected in a trial of the OX40 agonist ivuxolimab. The sequence was obtained from an adult with an advanced solid tumor such as melanoma, head and neck, liver or kidney cancer. V is TRBV30 and J is TRBJ2-7, with a possible D match to TRBD1 (6 bases). CDR3 in amino acids: CAWRSRGQPTYEQYF. CDR3 bases: TGTGCCTGGAGGAGCAGGGGCCAGCCGACCTACGAGCAGTACTTC. The complete variable domain, with remaining parts taken from reference TRBV30 and TRBJ2-7, reads SQTIHQWPATLVQPVGSPLSLECTVEGTSNPNLYWYRQAAGRGLQLLFYSVGIGQISSEVPQNLSASRPQDRQFILSSKKLLLSDSGFYLCAWRSRGQPTYEQYFGPGTRLTVT.